This TCR beta chain was observed in a study of human versus mouse CDR3 diversity and MHC coevolution. Study-wide context: Valid reads per sample ranged from roughly 5.5 x 10^6 to 1.7 x 10^7. The study's findings and limits: Six or seven MHC II alleles selected the human T cells. On average, humans showed more CDR3 deletions and insertions than mice.

Germline loops: CDR1 SGHRS, CDR2 YFSETQ. This CDR3 spans 15 amino acids. V shed 3 bases and J shed 2 bases, with 15 bases lying between them. Naive CD4 T cells were sorted as CD45RO-negative, CD62L-positive. TCRdb's copy holds only in-frame clones and misses some; the assay was immunoSEQ multiplex PCR. The profile covers 75,000 to 90,000 clones, with around 93% appearing a single time and 1.2% to 1.5% taken by the ten largest. Details on this clone: Its antigen remains unknown. Other DNA sequences in the same sample also yield this CDR3.

The specimen was naive CD4+ T cells from blood. Subset indicated: CD45RO-negative CD62L-positive naive CD4 T cells. The TCR comes from a person between 30 and 69 years old in good health. The rearrangement uses TRBV5-1 and TRBJ2-7; tentatively, D is TRBD1 (6 bases). The CDR3 spells CASSSQGGGPYEQYF. In DNA, the CDR3 is TGCGCCAGCAGCTCACAGGGTGGGGGCCCCTACGAGCAGTACTTC.